The TCR beta chain described here comes from a study of blood T cell repertoires in COVID-19. The CDR3 is 14 amino acids. V lost 3 bases to trimming and J lost 7 bases; unmatched junction nucleotides: 8. Germline V gene lookup returns CDR1 LGHDT and CDR2 YNNKEL (reference sequence). Sequencing was performed with immunoSEQ multiplex PCR; in TCRdb, only in-frame clones are kept and a portion is missing. Here the sample spans under 350,000 clones, about 89% being singletons. The source is a man in his forties with acute or convalescent COVID-19. The V and J genes are TRBV3-1 (or the pseudogene TRBV3-2) and TRBJ1-2; TRBD1 matches at 7 bases. Sequencing was carried out using peripheral blood. The chain's CDR3 is CASSQDRFQGGYTF. The CDR3 nucleotides read TGTGCCAGCAGCCAGGACAGGTTTCAGGGTGGCTACACCTTC.